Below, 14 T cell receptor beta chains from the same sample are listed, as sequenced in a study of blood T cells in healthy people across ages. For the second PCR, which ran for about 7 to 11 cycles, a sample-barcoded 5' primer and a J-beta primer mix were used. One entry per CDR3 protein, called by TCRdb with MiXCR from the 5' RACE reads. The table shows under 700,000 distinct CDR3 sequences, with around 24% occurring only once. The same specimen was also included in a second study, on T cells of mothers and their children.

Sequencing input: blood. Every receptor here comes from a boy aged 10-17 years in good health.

CDR3: CSARADPNTGELFF. CDR3 DNA sequence: TGCAGTGCTAGGGCCGACCCAAACACCGGGGAGCTGTTTTTT. The chain carries TRBV20-1 and TRBJ2-2; D gene uncertain. The V and J ends lost 3 bases and 2 bases respectively, with 10 bases between them. This CDR3 contains 14 residues. Per the germline V gene, CDR1 is DFQATT and CDR2 is SNEGSKA (reference sequence).

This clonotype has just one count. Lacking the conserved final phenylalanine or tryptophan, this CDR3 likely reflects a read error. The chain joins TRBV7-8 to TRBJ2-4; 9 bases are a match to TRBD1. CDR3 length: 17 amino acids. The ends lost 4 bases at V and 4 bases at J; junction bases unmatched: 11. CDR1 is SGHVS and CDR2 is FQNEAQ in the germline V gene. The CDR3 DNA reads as TGTGCCAGCAGCTCAGCCGCACGGACAGGGGTTAAAAACATTCAGTACTAC. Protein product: CASSSAARTGVKNIQYY.

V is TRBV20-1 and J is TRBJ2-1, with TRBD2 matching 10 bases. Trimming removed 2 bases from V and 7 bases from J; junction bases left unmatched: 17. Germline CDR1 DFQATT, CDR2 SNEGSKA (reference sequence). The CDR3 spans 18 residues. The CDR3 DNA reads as TGCAGTGCTAGACCGTGGCGTACTAGCGGGGCCTTCGCGAATGAGCAGTTCTTC. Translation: CSARPWRTSGAFANEQFF.

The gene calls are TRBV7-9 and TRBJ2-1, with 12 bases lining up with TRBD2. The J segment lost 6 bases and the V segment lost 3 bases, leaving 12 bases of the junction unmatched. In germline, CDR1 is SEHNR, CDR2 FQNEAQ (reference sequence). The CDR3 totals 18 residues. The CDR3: CASSFPLAGGPGSNEQFF. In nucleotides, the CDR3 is TGTGCCAGCAGCTTTCCCCTAGCGGGGGGGCCGGGCTCCAATGAGCAGTTCTTC.

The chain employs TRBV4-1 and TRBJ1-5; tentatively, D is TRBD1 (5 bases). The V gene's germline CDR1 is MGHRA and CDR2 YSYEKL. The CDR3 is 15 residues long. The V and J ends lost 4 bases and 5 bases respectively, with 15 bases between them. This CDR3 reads CASSPSGTGDQPQHF. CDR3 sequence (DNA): TGCGCCAGCAGCCCCAGCGGGACCGGGGATCAGCCCCAGCATTTT.

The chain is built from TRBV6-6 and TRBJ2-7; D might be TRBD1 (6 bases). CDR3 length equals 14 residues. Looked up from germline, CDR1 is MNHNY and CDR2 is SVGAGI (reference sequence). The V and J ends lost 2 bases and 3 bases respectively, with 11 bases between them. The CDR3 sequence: CASSYGGHYYEQYF. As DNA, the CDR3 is TGTGCCAGCAGTTACGGGGGACACTACTACGAGCAGTACTTC.

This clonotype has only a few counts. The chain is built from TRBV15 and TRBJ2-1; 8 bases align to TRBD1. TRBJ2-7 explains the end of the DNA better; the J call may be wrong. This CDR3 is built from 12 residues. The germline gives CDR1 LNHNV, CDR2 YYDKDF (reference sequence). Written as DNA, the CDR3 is TGTGCCACCAGCACGACAGGGGACGAGCAGTACTTC. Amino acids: CATSTTGDEQYF.

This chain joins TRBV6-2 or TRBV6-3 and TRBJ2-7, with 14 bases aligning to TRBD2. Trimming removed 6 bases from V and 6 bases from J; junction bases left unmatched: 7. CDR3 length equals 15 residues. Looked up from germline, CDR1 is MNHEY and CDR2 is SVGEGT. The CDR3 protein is CASRLTSGRAVEQYF. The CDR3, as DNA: TGTGCCAGCAGACTGACTAGCGGGAGGGCCGTCGAGCAGTACTTC.

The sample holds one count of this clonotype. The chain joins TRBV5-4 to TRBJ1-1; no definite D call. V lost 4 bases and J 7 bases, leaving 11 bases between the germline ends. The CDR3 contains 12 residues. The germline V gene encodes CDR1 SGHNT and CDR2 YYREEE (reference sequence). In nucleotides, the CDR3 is TGTGCCAGCAGCGCCCCGGGTGGTGAAGCTTTCTTT. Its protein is CASSAPGGEAFF.

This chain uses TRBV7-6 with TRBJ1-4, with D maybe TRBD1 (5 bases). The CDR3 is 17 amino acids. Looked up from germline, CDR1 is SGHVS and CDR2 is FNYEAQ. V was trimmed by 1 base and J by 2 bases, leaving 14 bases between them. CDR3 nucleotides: TGTGCCAGCAGCTTAGATCGAGGTGGGGGGACTAATGAAAAACTGTTTTTT. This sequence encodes CASSLDRGGGTNEKLFF.

Here the CDR3 reads CATSRATDFSGNTIYF. As DNA, the CDR3 is TGTGCCACCAGCAGAGCGACGGACTTCTCTGGAAACACCATATATTTT. The J gene is TRBJ1-3, the V gene TRBV15; no reliable D call. CDR1 LNHNV and CDR2 YYDKDF come from the germline V gene (reference sequence). The CDR3 contains 16 residues. Between the trimmed V and J ends, which lost 1 base and 0 bases, there was a span of 10 bases.

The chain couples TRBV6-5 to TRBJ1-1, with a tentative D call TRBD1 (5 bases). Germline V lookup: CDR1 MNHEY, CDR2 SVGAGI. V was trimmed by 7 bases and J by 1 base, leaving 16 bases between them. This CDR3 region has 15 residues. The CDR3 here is CASTAGGLENTEAFF. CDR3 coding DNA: TGTGCCAGCACCGCCGGGGGGTTGGAGAACACTGAAGCTTTCTTT.

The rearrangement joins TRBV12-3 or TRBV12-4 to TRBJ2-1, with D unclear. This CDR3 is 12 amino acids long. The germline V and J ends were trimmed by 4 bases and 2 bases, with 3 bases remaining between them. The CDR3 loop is CASSSAYNEQFF. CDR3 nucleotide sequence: TGTGCCAGCAGTTCGGCCTACAATGAGCAGTTCTTC.

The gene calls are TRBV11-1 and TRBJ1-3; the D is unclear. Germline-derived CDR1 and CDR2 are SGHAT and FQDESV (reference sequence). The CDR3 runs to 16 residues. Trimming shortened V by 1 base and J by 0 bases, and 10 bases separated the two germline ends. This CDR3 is CASSLVSVISGNTIYF. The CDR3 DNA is TGTGCCAGCAGCTTAGTATCGGTAATCTCTGGAAACACCATATATTTT. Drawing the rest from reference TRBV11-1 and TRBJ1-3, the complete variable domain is EAEVAQSPRYKITEKSQAVAFWCDPISGHATLYWYRQILGQGPELLVQFQDESVVDDSQLPKDRFSAERLKGVDSTLKIQPAELGDSAMYLCASSLVSVISGNTIYFGEGSWLTVV.